The subject of this entry is one T cell receptor beta chain. This clone has a single count. There is no known antigen for this receptor. Base quality data are lacking; no much larger clone is found one base away. This sample was included in a study of T cell clones after liver transplantation (dated by TCRdb to between 2019 and 2020). Broadly, across the study: Samples were obtained from ITN030ST, a randomized trial in which withdrawal of immunosuppression was attempted within 2 years of liver transplantation. Third party-reactive TCRbeta sequences were also identified from pre-transplant MLRs to serve as an antigen-independent comparator for donor-reactive sequences. Tolerance meant complete immunosuppression withdrawal for at least one year without liver enzymes rising beyond twice the upper limit of normal. Donor-reactive T cell clones were identified using TCRbeta sequencing after a pre-transplant mixed lymphocyte reaction and were then followed in post-transplant blood. Subjects received no induction therapy and standard immunosuppression until randomization at 12-24 months post-transplant. Blood samples were collected pre-transplant, pre-randomization before withdrawal, and post-randomization after either complete withdrawal or failed withdrawal. The studied cohort comprised 8 liver transplant recipients, 3 classified as tolerant and 5 as non-tolerant. Three of the eight recipients were HCV-positive; the others were transplanted for non-autoimmune, non-viral indications.

General study outcomes and caveats: Because of small, heterogeneous patient numbers and non-standardized post-transplant time points, the conclusions were only preliminary. Because allograft tissue specimens were not available, migration of donor-reactive T cells into the graft, rather than deletion, may have occurred. In a couple of subjects, low numbers of available donor cells limited the measurable donor-reactive repertoire. In most of the 8 subjects, regardless of tolerance or HCV status, circulating donor-reactive CD4 TCRbeta sequences dropped significantly post-transplant. Donor-reactive sequences declined more than third party-reactive ones, suggesting partial antigen-specific deletion unrelated to withdrawal success. After accounting for repertoire turnover, donor-reactive detection was significantly reduced in 7 of 8 subjects for CD4 and 8 of 8 for CD8.

Frozen genomic DNA underwent high-throughput TCRbeta CDR3 sequencing by immunoSEQ, including PCR amplification, mapping, bias correction and internal controls. As for the original processing: Productive rearrangements were kept, and unique TCRbeta sequences were defined by CDR3 nucleotide sequence plus V and J gene. Donor-reactive sequences required at least 5-fold expansion in CFSE-low cells versus unstimulated pre-transplant cells and at least 0.01% frequency. Per-subject minimum frequency thresholds, based on the lowest-template unstimulated sample, ensured at least 90% detection power. Jensen-Shannon divergence between the top 1000 TCRbeta sequences after and before transplant was used to measure repertoire turnover. Changes in detection of donor-reactive sequences were tested with two-sided Fisher's exact tests. TCRdb limited this immuneACCESS table to in-frame rearrangements with V and J called. A share of clones is missing; checked studies link under half to unresolved V genes, and the rest is unexplained. D and trimming were read from the DNA, whereas the V and J calls and clone size are those reported in that table. Here the sample has about 15,000 clones; around 90% occur a single time. The ten biggest clones cover 40% to 50% of the sample.

The time point label corresponds to: pre-transplant. Thawed unstimulated PBMCs were stained for CD3, CD4 and CD8 and FACS-sorted into CD3+CD4+ and CD3+CD8+ populations. All 8 studied subjects were randomized to withdrawal of immunosuppression. The Qiagen DNeasy Blood and Tissue Kit was used for genomic DNA isolation. The germline V gene specifies SGHTA as CDR1 and FQGNSA as CDR2. V is pruned by 5 bases and J by 2 bases, leaving 16 bases of the junction without a gene match. From cysteine to phenylalanine, the CDR3 is 18 amino acids long. Left in the record is the CDR3 DNA by itself, 54 bases read in frame from the first base.

The receptor comes from a human donor who received a liver transplant. This sequence uses TRBV7-2 and TRBJ2-3, and 7 junctional nucleotides match TRBD2. Here the sequenced sample was CD8+ T cells from blood, taken before liver transplant. The CDR3 loop reads CASSLLGVAGRATDTQYF. The nucleotide sequence reads TGTGCCAGCAGCCTCCTAGGGGTTGCGGGGAGGGCCACAGATACGCAGTATTTT.